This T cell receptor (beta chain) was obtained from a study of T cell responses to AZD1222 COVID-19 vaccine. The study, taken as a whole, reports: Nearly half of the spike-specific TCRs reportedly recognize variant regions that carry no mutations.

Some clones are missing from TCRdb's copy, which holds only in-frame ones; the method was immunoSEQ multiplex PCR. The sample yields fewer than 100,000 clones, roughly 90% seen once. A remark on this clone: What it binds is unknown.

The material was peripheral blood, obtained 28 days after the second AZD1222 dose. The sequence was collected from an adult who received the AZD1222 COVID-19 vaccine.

The CDR3 DNA sequence: TGTGCCAGCAGCCCCCCCGAGGGGGCGTGGGACACTGAAGCTTTCTTT. It encodes CASSPPEGAWDTEAFF. V and J are TRBV7-9 and TRBJ1-1; TRBD1 matches 7 bases. Germline CDR1 and CDR2: SEHNR and FQNEAQ (reference sequence). The CDR3 contains 16 residues. V gave up 5 bases and J gave up 3 bases; unmatched junction bases: 12. The full variable domain, in which reference TRBV7-9 and TRBJ1-1 provide the parts outside the CDR3, is DTGVSQNPRHKITKRGQNVTFRCDPISEHNRLYWYRQTLGQGPEFLTYFQNEAQLEKSRLLSDRFSAERPKGSFSTLEIQRTEQGDSAMYLCASSPPEGAWDTEAFFGQGTRLTVV.